This T cell receptor beta chain was sequenced in a study of T cells expressing NK-cell markers. Study summary: It was sorted CD3+CD56+NKG2C+, CD3+CD56+NKG2C- and CD3+CD56-NKG2C+ T cells that supplied the TCR beta repertoires. Study-wide points: Among four donors, these clonotypes also ranked first in the CD3+CD56-NKG2C+ fraction. Nothing established the HCMV specificity of expanded NKG2C+ T cell clones.

The CDR3 totals 12 residues. Per germline, CDR1 ENHRY and CDR2 SYGVKD. Concerning this clonotype: Its antigen is undetermined.

5'RACE template switching with UMIs produced the TCR beta cDNA. One entry per CDR3 protein, without DNA, is what TCRdb gives after re-calling the 5' RACE reads. The sample totals 250,000 or so distinct CDR3 sequences. The TCR was taken from a woman between 18 and 70 years old in good health. V usage is TRBV10-3 and J usage is TRBJ2-4. Material for sequencing was blood T cells: a sorted CD56 or NKG2C T cell subset, CD4+ or CD8+ T cells, or bulk PBMC T cells (not recorded which). CDR3 loop: CAISESRVRQYF.